Shown below are 30 T cell receptor beta chains from a single sample sequenced in a study of control samples from healthy donors and cancer patients. The method was immunoSEQ multiplex PCR; TCRdb's version includes in-frame clones alone and lacks a portion of them. Of around 130,000 clones listed, over 85% are singletons. The sequencing input was PBMCs. Receptors originate from a man in his fifties with head and neck cancer.

This rearrangement joins TRBV6-5 to TRBJ2-7, with D possibly matching TRBD1 (5 bases). Germline lookup yields CDR1 MNHEY and CDR2 SVGAGI. The CDR3 runs to 14 residues. The V gene lost 2 bases and the J gene lost 5 bases, with 13 bases spanning the gap. CDR3 sequence: CASSYGRARDEQYF. The CDR3 DNA reads as TGTGCCAGCAGTTACGGCAGGGCACGAGACGAGCAGTACTTC.

V gene TRBV21-1 combines with J gene TRBJ2-3; the table's D call, TRBD1, was not checked against the DNA. TRBV21-1 is described as a pseudogene. The CDR3 consists of 16 residues. CDR3 coding DNA: TGTGCCAGCAGCAAAGTTGGGACAGGGGTACCAGATACGCAGTATTTT. This gives the protein CASSKVGTGVPDTQYF.

This clone was recorded only once. This chain connects TRBV4-1 to TRBJ2-3; D gene ambiguous. This CDR3 is 15 amino acids long. The germline V and J ends were trimmed by 0 bases and 2 bases, with 9 bases remaining between them. Germline loops: CDR1 MGHRA, CDR2 YSYEKL. CDR3 residues: CASSQDRSHTDTQYF. CDR3 in DNA: TGCGCCAGCAGCCAAGACAGGTCCCACACAGATACGCAGTATTTT.

The rearrangement uses TRBV11-2 and TRBJ1-1, with D possibly being TRBD1 (5 bases). Germline V gives CDR1 SGHAT, CDR2 FQNNGV. CDR3 length: 15 amino acids. Between the trimmed V and J ends, which lost 2 bases and 5 bases, there was a span of 15 bases. CDR3 DNA: TGTGCCAGCAGCTTATACGGCAGGGAGGTGACTGAAGCTTTCTTT. This gives the protein CASSLYGREVTEAFF.

This chain uses TRBV30 with TRBJ2-5; a weak D match, TRBD2 (5 bases). Germline V gene lookup returns CDR1 GTSNPN and CDR2 SVGIG (reference sequence). Trimming pared 2 bases from V and 4 bases from J, leaving 17 bases between. CDR3 size: 15 residues. The CDR3 nucleotides are TGTGCCTGGAGTACCGGGGAAAGCTCCCTAGAGACCCAGTACTTC. Its protein is CAWSTGESSLETQYF.

CDR3 nucleotides: TGTGCCTGGGAGGGCCTACCCTATGGCTACACCTTC. Its translation is CAWEGLPYGYTF. This chain uses TRBV30 with TRBJ1-2; no firm D call. The germline CDR1 and CDR2 sequences are GTSNPN and SVGIG (reference sequence). The CDR3 covers 12 residues. Trimming shortened V by 5 bases and J by 4 bases, and 11 bases separated the two germline ends. Full variable domain (outside the CDR3, taken from reference TRBV30 and TRBJ1-2): SQTIHQWPATLVQPVGSPLSLECTVEGTSNPNLYWYRQAAGRGLQLLFYSVGIGQISSEVPQNLSASRPQDRQFILSSKKLLLSDSGFYLCAWEGLPYGYTFGSGTRLTVV.

The chain has TRBV19 and TRBJ1-1; 7 nucleotides line up with TRBD1. The CDR3 extends over 15 amino acids. After removal of 3 bases from V and 4 bases from J, the junction contained 8 bases not matched to a gene. The germline V gene has CDR1 LNHDA and CDR2 SQIVND (reference sequence). The DNA for the CDR3 is TGTGCCAGTAGTATTAGGACAGGCAGGAGCACTGAAGCTTTCTTT. This codes for CASSIRTGRSTEAFF.

V usage is TRBV11-2 and J usage is TRBJ2-7; 8 bases map to TRBD1. Germline V lookup: CDR1 SGHAT, CDR2 FQNNGV. V dropped 5 bases and J dropped 6; count of bases not matched to a gene: 15. The CDR3 runs 16 residues. For the CDR3, the DNA is TGTGCCAGCAGCCTAAACCTTAACCCTACAGGGGGCGAGCAGTACTTC. The encoded protein is CASSLNLNPTGGEQYF.

This clone was counted many times. The chain couples TRBV5-6 to TRBJ2-7; D unclear. The CDR3 extends over 18 amino acids. V lost 4 bases and J lost 2, with 25 bases in between. From germline, CDR1 is SGHDT and CDR2 YYEEEE. CDR3 nucleotide sequence: TGTGCCAGCAGCAATTGGCGTCTCGTACTGGATAGCCCCTACGAGCAGTACTTC. Encoded protein: CASSNWRLVLDSPYEQYF.

The genes are TRBV4-2 and TRBJ2-3; 7 nucleotides agree with TRBD2. V trimming: 5 bases; J trimming: 5 bases; junction bases outside the gene matches: 10. The CDR3 totals 15 residues. CDR1 is LGHNA and CDR2 is YNFKEQ in the germline V gene. The CDR3 spells CASSFGTTGGDTQYF. The CDR3 DNA reads TGTGCCAGCAGCTTCGGGACCACGGGGGGAGATACGCAGTATTTT.

The V and J genes are TRBV4-2 and TRBJ1-1; no clear D. The CDR3 extends over 16 amino acids. CDR1 is LGHNA and CDR2 is YNFKEQ in the germline V gene. V was shortened by 2 bases and J by 6 bases, with 19 bases between the two germline ends. The CDR3 loop is CASSQMGDTPGAEAFF. In DNA form, the CDR3 reads TGTGCCAGCAGCCAAATGGGAGACACCCCCGGGGCTGAAGCTTTCTTT.

The J gene is TRBJ2-3, the V gene TRBV21-1; the table's D call, TRBD2, has no DNA check behind it. TRBV21-1 is designated a pseudogene. This CDR3 is 16 amino acids long. CDR3 in DNA: TGTGCCAGCAGCATGCTCCGCAGCGGAGCACAGGATACGCAGTATTTT. Its translation: CASSMLRSGAQDTQYF.

The chain has TRBV4-2 and TRBJ2-5; a weak D match, TRBD1 (6 bases). CDR1 and CDR2 from the germline V gene are LGHNA and YNFKEQ. The CDR3 spans 13 residues. V lost 2 bases to trimming and J lost 4 bases, with 8 bases between them. CDR3 sequence: CASSQLGGETQYF. CDR3 in DNA: TGTGCCAGCAGCCAACTAGGGGGAGAGACCCAGTACTTC.

The V gene is TRBV27, the J gene TRBJ1-4; D may be TRBD1 (6 bases). The CDR3 consists of 14 residues. From germline, CDR1 is MNHEY and CDR2 SMNVEV (reference sequence). The V and J ends lost 4 bases and 6 bases respectively, with 12 bases between them. The DNA for the CDR3 is TGTGCCAGCAGTTCCGCCCGACAGGATGAAAAACTGTTTTTT. Residues: CASSSARQDEKLFF.

The rearrangement joins TRBV5-6 to TRBJ2-1; the D gene is possibly TRBD2 (5 bases). The germline gives CDR1 SGHDT, CDR2 YYEEEE. CDR3 length: 13 residues. Trimming removed 0 bases at V and 8 bases at J, with 9 bases between. DNA for the CDR3: TGTGCCAGCAGCTTGGGGGGAGACGATGAGCAGTTCTTC. This translates into CASSLGGDDEQFF.

The chain couples TRBV29-1 to TRBJ2-7, with D possibly matching TRBD2 (6 bases). This CDR3 has 11 residues. The ends were cut back, 7 bases at V and 4 bases at J, with 11 bases in the middle. In germline, CDR1 is SQVTM, CDR2 ANQGSEA. The CDR3 loop reads CSAVREYEQYF. CDR3 nucleotides: TGCAGCGCTGTACGGGAGTACGAGCAGTACTTC.

V usage is TRBV9 and J usage is TRBJ1-1; tentative D call: TRBD1 (5 bases). The CDR3 loop spans 17 amino acids. V was cut by 2 bases and J by 0 bases, with 17 bases left in between. CDR1 and CDR2 from the germline V gene are SGDLS and YYNGEE. The CDR3 protein is CASSVGLKQELNTEAFF. The CDR3 DNA is TGTGCCAGCAGCGTGGGACTAAAGCAGGAACTGAACACTGAAGCTTTCTTT. The complete variable domain, with remaining parts taken from reference TRBV9 and TRBJ1-1, reads DSGVTQTPKHLITATGQRVTLRCSPRSGDLSVYWYQQSLDQGLQFLIQYYNGEERAKGNILERFSAQQFPDLHSELNLSSLELGDSALYFCASSVGLKQELNTEAFFGQGTRLTVV.

The CDR3 nucleotides read TGTGCCAGCAGCCAAAACCACGGAGGGAACGAGCAGTACTTC. Protein: CASSQNHGGNEQYF. V usage is TRBV3-1 (or the pseudogene TRBV3-2) and J usage is TRBJ2-7; tentative D call: TRBD2 (6 bases). The germline V gene encodes CDR1 LGHDT and CDR2 YNNKEL (reference sequence). The CDR3 sequence is 14 residues long. V lost 2 bases and J lost 5, with 13 bases in between.

There are a few counts of this clone. This CDR3 reads CASSAGQGAVGELFF. In DNA, the CDR3 is TGTGCCAGCAGCGCTGGACAGGGGGCCGTCGGGGAGCTGTTTTTT. The chain has TRBV5-4 and TRBJ2-2, with TRBD1 identical over 11 bases. The CDR3 consists of 15 residues. The germline gives CDR1 SGHNT, CDR2 YYREEE (reference sequence). V gave up 4 bases and J gave up 7 bases; unmatched junction bases: 6. Full variable domain (remainder filled in from reference TRBV5-4 and TRBJ2-2): ETGVTQSPTHLIKTRGQQVTLRCSSQSGHNTVSWYQQALGQGPQFIFQYYREEENGRGNFPPRFSGLQFPNYSSELNVNALELDDSALYLCASSAGQGAVGELFFGEGSRLTVL.

The chain recombines TRBV27 with TRBJ2-3; 7 nucleotides agree with TRBD2. In germline, CDR1 is MNHEY, CDR2 SMNVEV (reference sequence). The CDR3 loop spans 16 amino acids. V was clipped by 5 bases and J by 2 bases; unmatched bases: 10. In nucleotides, the CDR3 is TGTGCCAGCAGTCCCCGGGCAGCGGGGTCCACAGATACGCAGTATTTT. Amino acid sequence: CASSPRAAGSTDTQYF.

The CDR3 DNA sequence: TGCAGTGCTAGCGGAACCTACGAGCAGTACTTC. Amino acid sequence: CSASGTYEQYF. The chain uses TRBV20-1 and TRBJ2-7; no definite D call. There are 11 residues in the CDR3. Germline CDR1 reads DFQATT; CDR2 reads SNEGSKA (reference sequence). The V end was cut by 3 bases, the J end by 2 bases, with 5 bases between.

The chain couples TRBV6-1 to TRBJ1-3, with TRBD1 matching over 10 bases. CDR1 MNHNS and CDR2 SASEGT come from the germline V gene. Trimming removed 3 bases from V and 7 bases from J; junction bases left unmatched: 9. CDR3 length: 16 residues. The CDR3 is CASSEEGDRGWNTIYF. The CDR3, as DNA: TGTGCCAGCAGTGAGGAGGGGGACAGGGGATGGAACACCATATATTTT.

CDR3: CASSLGAGGRGGSNSPLHF. CDR3 DNA: TGTGCCAGCAGTTTAGGGGCAGGGGGCCGGGGGGGAAGTAATTCACCCCTCCACTTT. The J gene is TRBJ1-6, the V gene TRBV27, with 8 bases that match TRBD1. V lost 2 bases to trimming and J lost 6 bases; unmatched junction nucleotides: 15. The CDR3 totals 19 residues. Per the germline V gene, CDR1 is MNHEY and CDR2 is SMNVEV (reference sequence).

The chain employs TRBV24-1 and TRBJ2-3; perhaps TRBD2 as D (5 bases). Trimming shortened V by 2 bases and J by 1 base, and 15 bases separated the two germline ends. The CDR3 length is 17 residues. Per the germline V gene, CDR1 is KGHDR and CDR2 is SFDVKD. This CDR3 is CATSDWGLVSGTDTQYF. The CDR3 region has the DNA TGTGCCACCAGTGATTGGGGATTGGTTAGCGGCACAGATACGCAGTATTTT.

This sequence joins TRBV19 and TRBJ2-1; perhaps TRBD1 as D (7 bases). This CDR3 contains 15 residues. The germline V gene encodes CDR1 LNHDA and CDR2 SQIVND (reference sequence). Trimming pared 6 bases from V and 1 base from J, leaving 13 bases between. The CDR3 loop is CASSAGQFSYNEQFF. As DNA, the CDR3 is TGTGCCAGTAGCGCGGGACAGTTTTCCTACAATGAGCAGTTCTTC.

The chain combines TRBV6-5 with TRBJ1-2; maybe TRBD1 (5 bases). The CDR3 length is 14 residues. The germline CDR1 and CDR2 sequences are MNHEY and SVGAGI. The V gene lost 7 bases and the J gene lost 4 bases, with 16 bases spanning the gap. The CDR3 DNA follows: TGTGCCAGCACCTATGGGTCAGGGAGCTATGGCTACACCTTC. Its translation is CASTYGSGSYGYTF.

CDR3: CASSGGHGYTF. The DNA of the CDR3 is TGTGCCAGTTCAGGGGGCCATGGCTACACCTTC. The V and J genes are TRBV6-5 and TRBJ1-2, with 8 bases that match TRBD1. The CDR3 is 11 residues long. Germline assignment: CDR1 MNHEY and CDR2 SVGAGI. V lost 9 bases, J lost 6 bases, and 3 bases stayed unmatched.

V is TRBV2 and J is TRBJ2-1, with D possibly being TRBD1 (7 bases). The germline gives CDR1 SNHLY, CDR2 FYNNEI. V lost 1 base and J lost 7, with 14 bases in between. The CDR3 contains 15 residues. CDR3 amino acids: CASSEGSGGLNEQFF. CDR3 coding DNA: TGTGCCAGCAGTGAAGGATCAGGGGGGTTGAATGAGCAGTTCTTC.

A single count supports this clone. The chain couples TRBV27 to TRBJ2-7; TRBD2 aligns across 11 bases. Germline V CDR1 and CDR2: MNHEY, SMNVEV (reference sequence). V gave up 4 bases and J gave up 1 base; unmatched junction bases: 15. The CDR3 length is 19 residues. CDR3 amino acids: CASSSSLLRTSGLSYEQYF. The CDR3 DNA reads as TGTGCCAGCAGTTCGTCTTTACTTCGGACTAGCGGGTTATCCTACGAGCAGTACTTC.

This chain uses TRBV28 with TRBJ2-1; no clear D. The CDR3 contains 13 residues. Germline V gene sequence: CDR1 MDHEN, CDR2 SYDVKM. Trimming shortened V by 1 base and J by 6 bases, and 7 bases separated the two germline ends. CDR3 nucleotide sequence: TGTGCCAGCAGTTTATTCAGCCCCAATGAGCAGTTCTTC. It yields the protein CASSLFSPNEQFF.